A single sample is the source of the 25 T cell receptor beta chains below, sequenced in a study of cytomegalovirus exposure and HLA in healthy donors. The PCR was carried out with 60 Vbeta primers and 13 Jbeta primers. Generated by immunoSEQ multiplex PCR, the TCRdb table keeps only in-frame clones and is missing some. Reported are under 90,000 clones; the ten largest clones contain approximately 15%. The sample comprised PBMCs. The receptors were sampled from a man aged 50 or older in good health and CMV-seropositive.

The chain has TRBV7-9 and TRBJ2-7; D perhaps matches TRBD1 (6 bases). Trimming left V 3 bases short and J 4 bases short, with 10 bases between. This CDR3 contains 13 residues. From germline, CDR1 is SEHNR and CDR2 FQNEAQ (reference sequence). CDR3 coding DNA: TGTGCCAGCAGCTTTCCCGGGACATACGAGCAGTACGTC. It yields the protein CASSFPGTYEQYV.

CDR3 loop: CASSVGSGGAPYNEQFF. CDR3 bases: TGTGCCAGCAGCGTAGGAAGCGGGGGGGCCCCCTACAATGAGCAGTTCTTC. The chain carries TRBV9 and TRBJ2-1; TRBD2 matches 10 bases. CDR1 and CDR2 (germline): SGDLS, YYNGEE. The V and J ends lost 0 bases and 2 bases, in that order; junction bases with no gene match: 5. The CDR3 is 17 residues long.

The V and J genes are TRBV6-6 and TRBJ1-2, with D hard to call. The CDR3 covers 16 residues. Germline loops: CDR1 MNHNY, CDR2 SVGAGI (reference sequence). V was clipped by 2 bases and J by 5 bases, with 18 bases between them. The CDR3 bases are TGTGCCAGCAGTTACGGAGGCACCACTCCCGATTATGGCTACACCTTC. Translation gives CASSYGGTTPDYGYTF.

V gene TRBV6-5 combines with J gene TRBJ1-1, with 8 bases aligning to TRBD1. The length of the CDR3 is 15 residues. Losses at the gene ends were 2 bases for V and 4 bases for J; bases not matched to a gene: 6. Per germline, CDR1 MNHEY and CDR2 SVGAGI. The CDR3 DNA follows: TGTGCCAGCAGTTACCAGGGGGCTTCTTCCACTGAAGCTTTCTTT. Its translation is CASSYQGASSTEAFF.

The V and J genes are TRBV2 and TRBJ1-5, with D possibly TRBD1 on 6 matching bases. Trimming took 6 bases from V and 5 from J, leaving 11 bases between them. This CDR3 comprises 13 residues. Per germline, CDR1 SNHLY and CDR2 FYNNEI. CDR3 nucleotide sequence: TGTGCCAGCAGCGTAAACAGGGATCAGCCCCAGCATTTT. The encoded protein is CASSVNRDQPQHF.

This chain links TRBV5-1 with TRBJ2-7; D is ambiguous. V dropped 0 bases and J dropped 2 bases, with 12 bases sitting between them. This CDR3 comprises 15 residues. CDR1 is SGHRS and CDR2 is YFSETQ in the germline V gene. The CDR3 sequence is CASSLEPAETYEQYF. In DNA, the CDR3 is TGCGCCAGCAGCTTGGAACCGGCGGAGACCTACGAGCAGTACTTC. Full variable domain (outside the CDR3, taken from reference TRBV5-1 and TRBJ2-7): KAGVTQTPRYLIKTRGQQVTLSCSPISGHRSVSWYQQTPGQGLQFLFEYFSETQRNKGNFPGRFSGRQFSNSRSEMNVSTLELGDSALYLCASSLEPAETYEQYFGPGTRLTVT.

In nucleotides, the CDR3 is TGCAGCGTTGAAGATCGCTACGGGCTAGCGGGAGAGGGGTTGATCGATGAGCAGTTCTTC. The encoded protein is CSVEDRYGLAGEGLIDEQFF. The chain couples TRBV29-1 to TRBJ2-1, with 10 bases matching TRBD2. The CDR3 contains 20 residues. Germline V gene sequence: CDR1 SQVTM, CDR2 ANQGSEA. V lost 0 bases to trimming and J lost 8 bases; unmatched junction nucleotides: 22.

The V gene is TRBV7-2, the J gene TRBJ2-7; 8 bases match TRBD1. This CDR3 has 14 residues. V was clipped by 4 bases and J by 2 bases; unmatched bases: 4. Germline loops: CDR1 SGHTA, CDR2 FQGNSA. The CDR3 spells CASSSPDRAYEQYF. The CDR3 coding sequence is TGTGCCAGCAGCTCCCCGGACAGGGCCTACGAGCAGTACTTC.

This sequence joins TRBV5-5 and TRBJ1-5; a weak D match, TRBD1 (6 bases). This CDR3 contains 17 residues. V lost 1 base to trimming and J lost 0 bases, with 14 bases between them. Germline V lookup: CDR1 SGHKS, CDR2 YYEKEE (reference sequence). CDR3 DNA sequence: TGTGCCAGCAGCTTGACAGGGCGCCCTTATAGCAATCAGCCCCAGCATTTT. Translating gives CASSLTGRPYSNQPQHF.

This chain links TRBV18 with TRBJ1-2, with D possibly being TRBD1 (6 bases). Germline values: CDR1 KGHSH, CDR2 LQKENI. This CDR3 has 14 amino acids. Trimming cost V 4 bases and J 4 bases, with 13 bases left between them. The CDR3 loop is CASSRDMVGYGYTF. The CDR3 DNA follows: TGTGCCAGCTCACGGGACATGGTTGGCTATGGCTACACCTTC.

The chain has TRBV27 and TRBJ2-7, with D possibly matching TRBD1 (6 bases). Trimming removed 7 bases from V and 3 bases from J, with 16 bases in between. This CDR3 spans 14 amino acids. Per the germline V gene, CDR1 is MNHEY and CDR2 is SMNVEV (reference sequence). The chain's CDR3 is CASKGVQGSYEQYF. Here the CDR3 DNA reads TGTGCCAGCAAAGGCGTCCAGGGGAGCTACGAGCAGTACTTC.

This chain uses TRBV29-1 with TRBJ2-3, with 8 bases lining up with TRBD1. The CDR3 consists of 13 residues. Per germline, CDR1 SQVTM and CDR2 ANQGSEA. V was clipped by 5 bases and J by 1 base; unmatched bases: 2. CDR3 coding DNA: TGCAGCGTTAAACAGGGGGGCACAGATACGCAGTATTTT. Translated, it gives CSVKQGGTDTQYF.

The rearrangement joins TRBV7-2 to TRBJ2-3; 9 positions match TRBD2. Germline V gene lookup returns CDR1 SGHTA and CDR2 FQGNSA. The CDR3 extends over 15 amino acids. J was trimmed by 2 bases and V by 2 bases; bases with no gene match: 2. CDR3: CASSLLAGFTDTQYF. Written as DNA, the CDR3 is TGTGCCAGCAGCTTACTAGCGGGATTCACAGATACGCAGTATTTT.

The chain is built from TRBV4-1 and TRBJ2-5; unclear D gene. V lost 0 bases and J 0 bases, leaving 8 bases between the germline ends. Germline V gene sequence: CDR1 MGHRA, CDR2 YSYEKL. The CDR3 has 15 amino acids. CDR3 sequence reads: CASSQDYEYQETQYF. The CDR3 nucleotides read TGCGCCAGCAGCCAAGATTATGAGTACCAAGAGACCCAGTACTTC.

This rearrangement joins TRBV4-1 to TRBJ2-7, with D tentatively TRBD2 (5 bases). Germline lookup yields CDR1 MGHRA and CDR2 YSYEKL. Between the trimmed V and J ends, which lost 0 bases and 2 bases, there was a span of 11 bases. This CDR3 has 15 residues. The CDR3 protein is CASSQERTGTYEQYF. In DNA form, the CDR3 reads TGCGCCAGCAGCCAAGAAAGGACTGGAACCTACGAGCAGTACTTC.

The rearrangement joins TRBV11-2 to TRBJ2-7, with a weak D call TRBD2 (6 bases). The CDR3 covers 15 residues. The germline V gene has CDR1 SGHAT and CDR2 FQNNGV. The V end lost 5 bases, the J end lost 3 bases, and 17 bases lay between the germline ends. The CDR3 sequence is CASSGGRGDRYEQYF. The DNA of the CDR3 is TGTGCCAGCAGCGGGGGGAGAGGGGATCGCTACGAGCAGTACTTC.

The rearrangement links TRBV2 to TRBJ1-1; 12 bases match TRBD1. The CDR3 length is 15 residues. Germline trimming cut 6 bases from V and 6 bases from J; bases unmatched to any gene: 8. CDR1 and CDR2 (germline): SNHLY, FYNNEI. CDR3 sequence: CASRSPGTGGAEAFF. The CDR3 DNA reads TGTGCCAGCAGGAGTCCCGGGACAGGGGGCGCTGAAGCTTTCTTT.

This chain uses TRBV7-2 with TRBJ1-5; D not certain. From germline, CDR1 is SGHTA and CDR2 FQGNSA. Between the trimmed V and J ends, which lost 4 bases and 6 bases, there was a span of 10 bases. The CDR3 covers 13 residues. DNA for the CDR3: TGTGCCAGCAGCTCCGACATAATTCAGCCCCAGCATTTT. It translates to CASSSDIIQPQHF.

DNA of the CDR3: TGCGCCAGCAGCCAAGAAGGTTGGAGTAGCGGGGGAATAGGGGAGACCCAGTACTTC. The encoded protein is CASSQEGWSSGGIGETQYF. This chain links TRBV4-1 with TRBJ2-5; 9 positions match TRBD2. The CDR3 contains 19 residues. V dropped 0 bases and J dropped 5; count of bases not matched to a gene: 16. Germline V gives CDR1 MGHRA, CDR2 YSYEKL.

J is TRBJ2-6 and V is TRBV15; the match to TRBD1 covers 9 bases. Germline CDR1 LNHNV, CDR2 YYDKDF (reference sequence). Trimming cost V 8 bases and J 12 bases; bases outside gene matches: 11. This CDR3 region has 14 residues. CDR3 DNA: TGTGCCACCGAATCGCTACAGGGGGCTGGCGTCCTGACTTTC. This encodes CATESLQGAGVLTF.

The chain combines TRBV7-6 with TRBJ2-2; TRBD2 aligns across 7 bases. Germline V gene data show CDR1 as SGHVS and CDR2 as FNYEAQ. The CDR3 runs 16 residues. The V segment lost 5 bases and the J segment 3 bases; nucleotides outside the gene matches: 9. The CDR3 DNA reads TGTGCCAGCAGCCCCCTGGCGGGAGACCACACCGGGGAGCTGTTTTTT. It yields the protein CASSPLAGDHTGELFF.

The V call is TRBV5-4, the J call TRBJ2-7; tentatively, D is TRBD2 (7 bases). Germline V gene sequence: CDR1 SGHNT, CDR2 YYREEE (reference sequence). The CDR3 sequence is 13 residues long. The V gene lost 4 bases and the J gene lost 1 base, with 9 bases spanning the gap. The CDR3 here is CASSEGGSYEQYV. As DNA, the CDR3 is TGTGCCAGCAGCGAGGGGGGGTCCTACGAGCAGTACGTC.

The V call is TRBV5-1, the J call TRBJ2-1; 10 nucleotides agree with TRBD1. Germline loops: CDR1 SGHRS, CDR2 YFSETQ. J was trimmed by 2 bases and V by 4 bases; bases with no gene match: 9. This CDR3 is 17 amino acids long. The CDR3 nucleotides read TGCGCCAGCAGCACCTTCCGGGACAGGGGACCCTACAATGAGCAGTTCTTC. Protein product: CASSTFRDRGPYNEQFF. Full variable domain (rest looked up from reference TRBV5-1 and TRBJ2-1): KAGVTQTPRYLIKTRGQQVTLSCSPISGHRSVSWYQQTPGQGLQFLFEYFSETQRNKGNFPGRFSGRQFSNSRSEMNVSTLELGDSALYLCASSTFRDRGPYNEQFFGPGTRLTVL.

V usage is TRBV5-1 and J usage is TRBJ1-3; maybe TRBD1 (5 bases). The CDR3 sequence is 16 residues long. The V end lost 5 bases, the J end lost 0 bases, and 15 bases lay between the germline ends. From germline, CDR1 is SGHRS and CDR2 YFSETQ. The chain's CDR3 is CASRPLQDISGNTIYF. In DNA, the CDR3 is TGCGCCAGCAGACCCCTACAGGACATCTCTGGAAACACCATATATTTT.

J is TRBJ2-7 and V is TRBV7-3; D is ambiguous. Germline V gives CDR1 SGHTA, CDR2 FQGTGA. Trimming removed 2 bases at V and 3 bases at J, with 8 bases between. The CDR3 totals 13 residues. The CDR3 loop is CASSLSPGYEQYV. The CDR3 DNA sequence: TGTGCCAGCAGCTTATCGCCAGGCTACGAGCAGTACGTC.